This entry concerns a single TCR beta chain. No antigen is known for it. TCRdb's table, derived via immunoSEQ multiplex PCR, lists solely in-frame clones and lacks some. Among 20,000 to 25,000 clones listed, 77% were seen once. The entry originates in a study of OX40 agonist ivuxolimab in advanced cancers. At the level of the study: Dose-escalation patients suffered from hepatocellular carcinoma, melanoma, renal cell or head and neck cancer.

Study-wide results and caveats: There was clonal expansion of CD4+ and CD8+ blood T cells by week 6 at 0.1 to 3.0 mg/kg. There were, on average, more expanded clones in CD8+ T cells than in CD4+.

The germline gives CDR1 MGHRA, CDR2 YSYEKL. The V segment lost 0 bases and the J segment 2 bases; nucleotides outside the gene matches: 7. The CDR3 spans 17 residues. V and J are TRBV4-1 and TRBJ2-7, with 10 bases matching TRBD1. This sample comprised CD4+ or CD8+ T cells sorted from blood, obtained in a trial of the OX40 agonist ivuxolimab. This receptor was identified in an adult with an advanced solid tumor such as melanoma, head and neck, liver or kidney cancer. CDR3 residues: CASSQDRDRGLPYEQYF. CDR3 nucleotides: TGCGCCAGCAGCCAAGATAGGGACAGGGGCCTTCCCTACGAGCAGTACTTC.